The T cell receptor beta chain described here comes from a study of CD8+ T cells in alopecia areata. Study details: Treatment of the treated patients consisted of oral tofacitinib, 5 to 10 mg twice daily. Percentage of affected scalp area was the basis on which treated patients' severity was scored. Dosing spanned 6 to 18 months on tofacitinib, then 6 months off drug. Study-wide points: One nonresponder makes the tie between baseline CD8+ expansion and response uncertain.

This clone showed up just once. Its antigen is not known. RNA extraction and reverse transcription yielded cDNA as sequencing template. Measured with immunoSEQ multiplex PCR; TCRdb has only the in-frame clones, and not every one. The repertoire has over 120,000 clones, 45% to 60% of them found once; the top ten carry roughly 15%. As to treatment: oral pan-JAK inhibitor, 5-10 mg twice daily. The receptor's source is a human donor with alopecia areata. The sample was CD8+ T cells sorted from blood, taken at week 4, from a patient treated with tofacitinib.

In DNA form, the CDR3 reads TGTGCCTGGAGCCCTCCGGGGGCTACCTACAATGAGCAGTTCTTC. Translating it yields CAWSPPGATYNEQFF. The V and J genes are TRBV30 and TRBJ2-1; either TRBD1 or TRBD2 may fit D (6 bases each). The V gene lost 3 bases and the J gene lost 2 bases, with 14 bases spanning the gap. In germline, CDR1 is GTSNPN, CDR2 SVGIG (reference sequence). This CDR3 has 15 amino acids.